Below are 26 T cell receptor beta chains sequenced from a single sample in a study of beta chain features in type 1 diabetes. Expressed TCRB transcripts were sequenced after all isolated RNA was converted to cDNA. TCRdb's table, derived via immunoSEQ multiplex PCR, lists solely in-frame clones and lacks some. The repertoire holds about 350,000 clones, with roughly 21% as singletons. Sequencing input: naive CD4+ T cells from blood. These receptors came from a woman under 30 in good health.

The gene calls are TRBV2 and TRBJ2-1, with TRBD2 identical over 9 bases. CDR1 SNHLY and CDR2 FYNNEI come from the germline V gene. V was pared by 5 bases and J by 5 bases, with 7 bases of the junction left unmatched. The CDR3 length is 15 residues. CDR3 DNA: TGTGCCAGCAGTAAATCTAGCGGGGAGGACAATGAGCAGTTCTTC. Protein: CASSKSSGEDNEQFF.

V usage is TRBV7-9 and J usage is TRBJ2-3, with TRBD1 identical over 7 bases. Per germline, CDR1 SEHNR and CDR2 FQNEAQ (reference sequence). The V gene end was trimmed by 6 bases and the J gene end by 3 bases; junction bases not matched to a gene: 3. This CDR3 has 13 residues. The CDR3 DNA reads TGTGCCAGCAGAAGACAGGGTACAGATACGCAGTATTTT. Translating gives CASRRQGTDTQYF. The variable domain in full, with the rest retrieved from reference TRBV7-9 and TRBJ2-3, is DTGVSQNPRHKITKRGQNVTFRCDPISEHNRLYWYRQTLGQGPEFLTYFQNEAQLEKSRLLSDRFSAERPKGSFSTLEIQRTEQGDSAMYLCASRRQGTDTQYFGPGTRLTVL.

The chain's CDR3 is CASSKLAGAINEQFF. The DNA of the CDR3 is TGTGCCAGCAGCAAGCTAGCGGGGGCAATCAATGAGCAGTTCTTC. The V and J genes are TRBV6-5 and TRBJ2-1, with 10 bases lining up with TRBD2. J gave up 6 bases and V 6 bases, and 8 bases lay outside the gene matches. In germline, CDR1 is MNHEY, CDR2 SVGAGI. The CDR3 totals 15 residues.

This sequence joins TRBV4-2 and TRBJ1-2; D is possibly TRBD1 (6 bases). Germline-derived CDR1 and CDR2 are LGHNA and YNFKEQ. Deletions cut 1 base from V and 6 bases from J, with 15 bases between. The CDR3 totals 15 residues. CDR3 region: CASSQAIRGENGYTF. The CDR3 DNA reads as TGTGCCAGCAGCCAAGCCATCAGGGGCGAGAATGGCTACACCTTC.

The CDR3 DNA reads TGCAGCGTCCGTTGGACTAGCGGGAGTGGAGAGACCCAGTACTTC. Its protein product is CSVRWTSGSGETQYF. This rearrangement joins TRBV29-1 to TRBJ2-5; 13 bases align to TRBD2. The CDR3 covers 15 residues. The junction had 8 bases not matched to a gene; V was cut back by 6 bases and J by 4 bases. Germline CDR1 is SQVTM and CDR2 is ANQGSEA.

The rearrangement uses TRBV27 and TRBJ1-4; possible D gene TRBD1, 5 bases. This CDR3 region has 14 residues. The germline gives CDR1 MNHEY, CDR2 SMNVEV (reference sequence). Trimming left V 3 bases short and J 8 bases short, with 13 bases between. CDR3 sequence: CASSFGGAGEKLFF. CDR3 sequence (DNA): TGTGCCAGCAGTTTCGGAGGGGCCGGGGAAAAACTGTTTTTT.

This clone was counted a few times. The chain is built from TRBV30 and TRBJ1-2; 8 bases fit TRBD1. This CDR3 is 13 amino acids long. Germline CDR1 reads GTSNPN; CDR2 reads SVGIG (reference sequence). The CDR3 DNA sequence: TGTGCGGAAGGGATGAACAGGGGGGATGGCTACACCTTC. It codes for CAEGMNRGDGYTF. Full variable domain (remainder filled in from reference TRBV30 and TRBJ1-2): SQTIHQWPATLVQPVGSPLSLECTVEGTSNPNLYWYRQAAGRGLQLLFYSVGIGQISSEVPQNLSASRPQDRQFILSSKKLLLSDSGFYLCAEGMNRGDGYTFGSGTRLTVV.

V and J are TRBV6-5 and TRBJ1-1; tentatively, D is TRBD1 (6 bases). Germline V lookup: CDR1 MNHEY, CDR2 SVGAGI. Between the trimmed V and J ends, which lost 2 bases and 1 base, there was a span of 11 bases. The CDR3 is made up of 15 amino acids. This CDR3 reads CASSYAGVPNTEAFF. CDR3 sequence (DNA): TGTGCCAGCAGTTACGCAGGGGTTCCGAACACTGAAGCTTTCTTT.

On this clone itself: Other DNA sequences in the sample encode the same CDR3. CDR3 region: CASSPRGLNSNQPQHF. Here the CDR3 DNA reads TGTGCCAGCTCACCCCGAGGACTTAATAGCAATCAGCCCCAGCATTTT. The gene calls are TRBV18 and TRBJ1-5; D unresolved. Germline V CDR1 and CDR2: KGHSH, LQKENI. Deletions cut 3 bases from V and 0 bases from J, with 12 bases between. The CDR3 sequence is 16 residues long. Full variable domain (rest looked up from reference TRBV18 and TRBJ1-5): NAGVMQNPRHLVRRRGQEARLRCSPMKGHSHVYWYRQLPEEGLKFMVYLQKENIIDESGMPKERFSAEFPKEGPSILRIQQVVRGDSAAYFCASSPRGLNSNQPQHFGDGTRLSIL.

This clone was counted a few times. The chain employs TRBV2 and TRBJ1-1, with a tentative D call TRBD1 (6 bases). V gave up 6 bases and J gave up 11 bases, with 19 bases separating them. CDR3 length equals 13 residues. Germline V gives CDR1 SNHLY, CDR2 FYNNEI. The CDR3 nucleotides are TGTGCCAGCAGCCAAAACTATCAGGGGTCCGCTTTCTTT. Translating it yields CASSQNYQGSAFF.

This clone was found a few times. The rearrangement joins TRBV9 to TRBJ1-4, with TRBD1 matching 7 bases. Trimming cost V 3 bases and J 4 bases; bases outside gene matches: 6. The CDR3 is made up of 15 amino acids. Looked up from germline, CDR1 is SGDLS and CDR2 is YYNGEE. The CDR3 loop reads CASSAGGTVNEKLFF. The CDR3 region has the DNA TGTGCCAGCAGCGCTGGCGGGACAGTTAATGAAAAACTGTTTTTT.

The chain couples TRBV5-1 to TRBJ2-3; tentative D call: TRBD2 (6 bases). The CDR3 has 14 amino acids. Germline V lookup: CDR1 SGHRS, CDR2 YFSETQ. V lost 4 bases, J lost 5 bases, and 14 bases lay in between. The CDR3: CASSEGLGGDTQYF. CDR3 sequence (DNA): TGCGCCAGCAGCGAGGGACTTGGGGGAGATACGCAGTATTTT.

This chain uses TRBV18 with TRBJ1-1; tentative D call: TRBD1 (5 bases). Trimming removed 6 bases at V and 1 base at J, with 9 bases between. Germline CDR1 reads KGHSH; CDR2 reads LQKENI. There are 13 residues in the CDR3. CDR3 region: CASSSTGNTEAFF. The CDR3 DNA reads as TGTGCCAGCTCGTCCACAGGGAACACTGAAGCTTTCTTT.

This clone was seen a few times. The CDR3 loop is CASSPTSAQETQYF. The CDR3 nucleotides are TGTGCCAGCAGTCCGACTAGCGCCCAAGAGACCCAGTACTTC. This sequence joins TRBV28 and TRBJ2-5; 8 nucleotides line up with TRBD2. The trim removed 5 bases at V and 1 base at J, leaving 3 bases unmatched. The CDR3 consists of 14 residues. The germline V gene encodes CDR1 MDHEN and CDR2 SYDVKM.

The chain employs TRBV5-4 and TRBJ2-5; TRBD1 is a possible D gene (5 bases). Germline CDR1 is SGHNT and CDR2 is YYREEE (reference sequence). This CDR3 has 14 amino acids. The V end was cut by 2 bases, the J end by 4 bases, with 12 bases between. The CDR3 DNA reads TGTGCCAGCAGCTTTGACGTGGGGCGAGAGACCCAGTACTTC. Translation gives CASSFDVGRETQYF.

This CDR3 reads CASSAIPGRGYTF. The DNA for the CDR3 is TGTGCCAGCAGTGCCATTCCTGGGCGTGGCTACACCTTC. The chain links TRBV25-1 to TRBJ1-2; no definite D call. The CDR3 covers 13 residues. Trimming took 4 bases from V and 7 from J, leaving 13 bases between them. The germline CDR1 and CDR2 sequences are MGHDK and SYGVNS.

This rearrangement joins TRBV19 to TRBJ1-5; D might be TRBD1 (5 bases). V was trimmed by 6 bases and J by 2 bases, leaving 11 bases between them. The CDR3 contains 14 residues. Per germline, CDR1 LNHDA and CDR2 SQIVND (reference sequence). CDR3 region: CASSKGSGNQPQHF. In nucleotides, the CDR3 is TGTGCCAGTAGCAAGGGGTCGGGCAATCAGCCCCAGCATTTT.

This sequence joins TRBV4-1 and TRBJ1-5, with D possibly matching TRBD1 (5 bases). The ends were cut back, 2 bases at V and 6 bases at J, with 11 bases in the middle. CDR3 length: 14 residues. Per germline, CDR1 MGHRA and CDR2 YSYEKL. In DNA, the CDR3 is TGCGCCAGCAGCCAACAGGGAATTGGTCAGCCCCAGCATTTT. Protein sequence: CASSQQGIGQPQHF.

This chain joins TRBV6-6 and TRBJ2-7; TRBD2 matches 8 bases. Germline CDR1 reads MNHNY; CDR2 reads SVGAGI (reference sequence). The V segment lost 6 bases and the J segment 3 bases; nucleotides outside the gene matches: 4. This CDR3 is built from 13 residues. The CDR3 reads CASRSGRVYEQYF. In nucleotides, the CDR3 is TGTGCCAGCAGGAGCGGGAGAGTCTACGAGCAGTACTTC.

This chain uses TRBV4-2 with TRBJ2-3, with TRBD2 matching 9 bases. Germline V lookup: CDR1 LGHNA, CDR2 YNFKEQ. Trimming took 1 base from V and 8 from J; bases not matched to a gene: 10. This CDR3 is 16 amino acids long. CDR3 DNA sequence: TGTGCCAGCAGCCAAGTGGGACTAGCAGGGGGAGGTACGCAGTATTTT. This encodes CASSQVGLAGGGTQYF.

This clone was picked up a small number of times. The chain uses TRBV5-4 and TRBJ2-5; D unclear. V was pared by 4 bases and J by 4 bases, with 11 bases between. This CDR3 spans 13 amino acids. The germline gives CDR1 SGHNT, CDR2 YYREEE (reference sequence). The CDR3 coding sequence is TGTGCCAGCAGCATTGACTCCGTAGAGACCCAGTACTTC. Protein: CASSIDSVETQYF.

This clone has just a few counts. The CDR3 loop reads CASSSGEGWRNTEAFF. Written as DNA, the CDR3 is TGTGCCAGCAGCTCCGGGGAGGGTTGGAGGAACACTGAAGCTTTCTTT. The chain links TRBV7-9 to TRBJ1-1; unclear D gene. The CDR3 consists of 16 residues. V gave up 4 bases and J gave up 1 base, with 16 bases separating them. Germline V gene lookup returns CDR1 SEHNR and CDR2 FQNEAQ (reference sequence).

This clone came up a few times. The V and J genes are TRBV7-2 and TRBJ2-1; TRBD2 might be the D (7 bases). CDR1 and CDR2 from the germline V gene are SGHTA and FQGNSA. Deletions cut 7 bases from V and 5 bases from J, with 18 bases between. The CDR3 sequence is 15 residues long. CDR3 DNA: TGTGCCAGCACCCTTTGGGGGGGGGCTAACAATGAGCAGTTCTTC. Translation: CASTLWGGANNEQFF.

The sample holds a few counts of this clone. This CDR3 is missing its conserved last phenylalanine or tryptophan, likely due to a read error. Because the CDR3's place on the DNA is in doubt, the DNA is left out and the CDR3 is given as listed by TCRdb. V usage is TRBV30 and J usage is TRBJ2-3; the table's D call TRBD2 went unverified against the DNA. Germline V lookup: CDR1 GTSNPN, CDR2 SVGIG (reference sequence). The CDR3 spans 10 amino acids, including both terminal residues. The CDR3 spells CAWSGRGTDL.

The rearrangement uses TRBV18 and TRBJ1-1; D gene ambiguous. The CDR3 contains 14 residues. The V gene lost 0 bases and the J gene lost 2 bases, with 7 bases spanning the gap. Looked up from germline, CDR1 is KGHSH and CDR2 is LQKENI. The chain's CDR3 is CASSPPSRNTEAFF. The CDR3 nucleotides read TGTGCCAGCTCACCACCGAGTAGAAACACTGAAGCTTTCTTT.

This clone showed up just a few times. V usage is TRBV29-1 and J usage is TRBJ2-5; TRBD1 matches at 8 bases. The J segment lost 5 bases and the V segment lost 4 bases, leaving 9 bases of the junction unmatched. The CDR3 runs 14 residues. Germline lookup yields CDR1 SQVTM and CDR2 ANQGSEA. For the CDR3, the DNA is TGCAGCGTTGCGGACAGGGTAAAATGGGAGACCCAGTACTTC. This gives the protein CSVADRVKWETQYF.